The 26 T cell receptor beta chains presented below share a single source sample, sequenced in a study of chemoradiotherapy in HPV16-positive cancers (dated by TCRdb to about 2022). Receptor libraries were prepared by the immunoSEQ multiplex PCR assay. TCRdb stores this immuneACCESS table with in-frame sequences only. Part of the clones is absent; in the studies checked, under half of the shortfall reflects unresolved V genes, and no reason is known for the rest. In all, the sample holds 30,000 or so clones, and about 88% of those were seen once. The ten largest clones add up to more than 3% of the sample. This sample comprised blood, obtained from a patient who underwent chemoradiotherapy. Receptor source: a human donor with HPV-associated anogenital cancer.

This chain links TRBV10-2 with TRBJ2-3; D gene unclear. The V gene's germline CDR1 is WSHSY and CDR2 SAAADI. V lost 6 bases to trimming and J lost 1 base, with 11 bases between them. This CDR3 spans 14 amino acids. CDR3 sequence: CASRLQQGTDTQYF. In DNA, the CDR3 is TGCGCCAGCAGGTTGCAGCAGGGCACAGATACGCAGTATTTT.

Concerning this clone: Within the sample, other DNA sequences also encode this same CDR3. V gene TRBV5-1 combines with J gene TRBJ2-2, with D tentatively TRBD1 or TRBD2 (5 bases each). The V end lost 0 bases, the J end lost 5 bases, and 11 bases lay between the germline ends. The CDR3 is made up of 15 amino acids. Looked up from germline, CDR1 is SGHRS and CDR2 is YFSETQ. The CDR3 DNA sequence: TGCGCCAGCAGCTTGGAGGCCAGGGAGACCGGGGAGCTGTTTTTT. Translation gives CASSLEARETGELFF.

The V gene is TRBV11-2, the J gene TRBJ1-2; a possible D gene is TRBD1 (5 bases). The CDR3 consists of 15 residues. Germline V gives CDR1 SGHAT, CDR2 FQNNGV. V was shortened by 4 bases and J by 1 base, with 13 bases between the two germline ends. CDR3 in amino acids: CASSSGDPVNYGYTF. The CDR3 region has the DNA TGTGCCAGCAGCTCCGGGGACCCCGTTAACTATGGCTACACCTTC. Together with reference TRBV11-2 and TRBJ1-2, the CDR3 gives the full variable domain: EAGVAQSPRYKIIEKRQSVAFWCNPISGHATLYWYQQILGQGPKLLIQFQNNGVVDDSQLPKDRFSAERLKGVDSTLKIQPAKLEDSAVYLCASSSGDPVNYGYTFGSGTRLTVV.

The chain joins TRBV4-3 to TRBJ1-2, with D possibly matching TRBD1 (6 bases). The CDR3 has 14 amino acids. Trimming removed 4 bases at V and 8 bases at J, with 17 bases between. In germline, CDR1 is LGHNA, CDR2 YSLEER. CDR3 bases: TGCGCCAGCAGCCCCCAGGGGAGGAACTGGGGCTACACCTTC. It yields the protein CASSPQGRNWGYTF.

Here the CDR3 reads CASGSGDGYTF. CDR3 in DNA: TGCGCCAGCGGAAGCGGGGATGGCTACACCTTC. The rearrangement uses TRBV5-1 and TRBJ1-2; D unresolved. Between the trimmed V and J ends, which lost 7 bases and 6 bases, there was a span of 10 bases. Looked up from germline, CDR1 is SGHRS and CDR2 is YFSETQ. CDR3 size: 11 residues.

The rearrangement joins TRBV25-1 to TRBJ1-4; 7 positions match TRBD1. The CDR3 has 13 residues. Germline loops: CDR1 MGHDK, CDR2 SYGVNS. Germline trimming cut 7 bases from V and 8 bases from J; bases unmatched to any gene: 7. This CDR3 reads CASNRGKGEKLFF. The CDR3 DNA follows: TGTGCCAGCAACAGGGGAAAGGGAGAAAAACTGTTTTTT.

This clone appeared once. The gene calls are TRBV9 and TRBJ2-2, with TRBD1 identical over 7 bases. From germline, CDR1 is SGDLS and CDR2 YYNGEE. This CDR3 is built from 17 residues. V was pared by 3 bases and J by 3 bases, with 11 bases of the junction left unmatched. The CDR3 nucleotides read TGTGCCAGCAGCGCTCGGGAAAGACAGGGAGACACCGGGGAGCTGTTTTTT. It encodes CASSARERQGDTGELFF.

The gene calls are TRBV4-2 and TRBJ1-2; D perhaps matches TRBD1 (6 bases). The V gene lost 0 bases and the J gene lost 8 bases, with 16 bases spanning the gap. Germline assignment: CDR1 LGHNA and CDR2 YNFKEQ. The length of the CDR3 is 15 residues. The CDR3 loop is CASSQDSTGREGYTF. CDR3 bases: TGTGCCAGCAGCCAAGACTCTACAGGGAGGGAGGGCTACACCTTC.

The J gene is TRBJ2-1, the V gene TRBV18; a possible D gene is TRBD2 (6 bases). This CDR3 has 15 amino acids. From germline, CDR1 is KGHSH and CDR2 LQKENI. V gave up 3 bases and J gave up 4 bases, with 13 bases separating them. The CDR3 coding sequence is TGTGCCAGCTCACCCAGCGGGCCTGTTTACAATGAGCAGTTCTTC. Its protein product is CASSPSGPVYNEQFF.

The rearrangement uses TRBV30 and TRBJ2-3; TRBD1 aligns across 8 bases. Germline loops: CDR1 GTSNPN, CDR2 SVGIG (reference sequence). Trimming removed 2 bases from V and 2 bases from J; junction bases left unmatched: 9. The CDR3 is made up of 16 amino acids. In nucleotides, the CDR3 is TGTGCCTGGAGTAGGGCAGGACAGGGCCTCACAGATACGCAGTATTTT. Translation gives CAWSRAGQGLTDTQYF.

The CDR3 loop is CASLGGGVGYTF. CDR3 nucleotides: TGTGCCAGTTTGGGAGGGGGCGTTGGCTACACCTTC. The chain has TRBV28 and TRBJ1-2; TRBD1 aligns across 7 bases. CDR1 and CDR2 (germline): MDHEN, SYDVKM. The junction had 8 bases not matched to a gene; V was cut back by 9 bases and J by 7 bases. The CDR3 is 12 amino acids.

The chain joins TRBV6-6 to TRBJ2-7; tentatively, D is TRBD2 (5 bases). Trimming removed 2 bases at V and 1 base at J, with 12 bases between. Germline V lookup: CDR1 MNHNY, CDR2 SVGAGI (reference sequence). This CDR3 region has 15 residues. The CDR3 reads CASSYGGSGSYEQYF. CDR3 DNA: TGTGCCAGCAGTTACGGAGGTTCGGGGTCCTACGAGCAGTACTTC.

The V gene is TRBV7-8, the J gene TRBJ2-1; D gene ambiguous. V gave up 3 bases and J gave up 0 bases, with 3 bases separating them. Germline V lookup: CDR1 SGHVS, CDR2 FQNEAQ. This CDR3 has 13 residues. The CDR3 loop reads CASSLSSYNEQFF. Written as DNA, the CDR3 is TGTGCCAGCAGCTTGAGCTCCTACAATGAGCAGTTCTTC.

The J gene is TRBJ1-6, the V gene TRBV7-8, with 9 bases fitting TRBD1. The CDR3 sequence is 15 residues long. Germline V gene data show CDR1 as SGHVS and CDR2 as FQNEAQ. Losses at the gene ends were 8 bases for V and 10 bases for J; bases not matched to a gene: 12. The CDR3 sequence is CASGRDRVFGSPLHF. In DNA form, the CDR3 reads TGTGCCAGCGGGCGGGACAGGGTTTTTGGATCACCCCTCCACTTT.

This chain joins TRBV7-9 and TRBJ2-3; 8 nucleotides match TRBD1. The CDR3 has 15 amino acids. Germline CDR1 and CDR2: SEHNR and FQNEAQ (reference sequence). With V trimmed by 3 bases and J by 5 bases, 7 bases remained unmatched. The CDR3 DNA follows: TGTGCCAGCAGCTTTCCCCGTACAGGGGGAGATACGCAGTATTTT. Protein sequence: CASSFPRTGGDTQYF.

V usage is TRBV15 and J usage is TRBJ1-4; possibly TRBD1 for D (5 bases). The germline V gene encodes CDR1 LNHNV and CDR2 YYDKDF (reference sequence). Trimming shortened V by 5 bases and J by 3 bases, and 13 bases separated the two germline ends. The CDR3 is made up of 15 amino acids. The CDR3 loop is CATSSSAGANEKLFF. The DNA of the CDR3 is TGTGCCACCAGCTCTTCGGCGGGGGCTAATGAAAAACTGTTTTTT.

Regarding this clone: At one boundary the junction diverges from the germline segment, which might be a read error. This rearrangement joins TRBV7-7 to TRBJ2-1; D might be TRBD1 or TRBD2, each matching 5 bases. The length of the CDR3 is 14 residues. In germline, CDR1 is SSHAT, CDR2 FNYEAQ (reference sequence). The CDR3 coding sequence is TGTGCTAGCAGCGAGGGGATTTCAGGGAATGAGCAGTTCTTC. It codes for CASSEGISGNEQFF.

The V and J genes are TRBV7-2 and TRBJ2-5; no clear D. The germline V and J ends were trimmed by 5 bases and 4 bases, with 17 bases remaining between them. The CDR3 contains 15 residues. Germline CDR1 SGHTA, CDR2 FQGNSA. CDR3 amino acids: CASSDTNSFAETQYF. As DNA, the CDR3 is TGTGCCAGCAGCGACACAAACAGCTTCGCAGAGACCCAGTACTTC.

The V gene is TRBV7-9, the J gene TRBJ2-3; D gene unclear. The CDR3 has 14 amino acids. The V and J ends lost 0 bases and 2 bases respectively, with 6 bases between them. Germline values: CDR1 SEHNR, CDR2 FQNEAQ (reference sequence). The CDR3 DNA is TGTGCCAGCAGCTTAGCCCAGTCCACAGATACGCAGTATTTT. Its protein is CASSLAQSTDTQYF.

The chain has TRBV4-3 and TRBJ2-3, with TRBD2 identical over 10 bases. The CDR3 is 17 residues long. V dropped 4 bases and J dropped 4; count of bases not matched to a gene: 11. Germline CDR1 reads LGHNA; CDR2 reads YSLEER. In nucleotides, the CDR3 is TGCGCCAGCAGCCGAGGCCAGGGTAGCGGGAGGCCAGATACGCAGTATTTT. Its protein is CASSRGQGSGRPDTQYF.

The rearrangement uses TRBV6-6 and TRBJ1-5; 7 nucleotides match TRBD1. V gave up 6 bases and J gave up 6 bases; unmatched junction bases: 14. Germline V gene lookup returns CDR1 MNHNY and CDR2 SVGAGI (reference sequence). CDR3 size: 16 residues. The CDR3 here is CASSRDSQSLGQPQHF. The CDR3 DNA reads as TGTGCCAGCAGCCGGGACAGTCAGAGTTTAGGTCAGCCCCAGCATTTT.

This chain links TRBV5-4 with TRBJ2-1; 13 nucleotides match TRBD2. The CDR3 length is 14 residues. CDR1 SGHNT and CDR2 YYREEE come from the germline V gene (reference sequence). Unmatched junction bases numbered 1, after V lost 4 bases and J lost 6 bases. CDR3 sequence reads: CASSGTSGINEQFF. In DNA, the CDR3 is TGTGCCAGCAGCGGGACTAGCGGGATCAATGAGCAGTTCTTC. The variable domain in full, completed from reference TRBV5-4 and TRBJ2-1, reads ETGVTQSPTHLIKTRGQQVTLRCSSQSGHNTVSWYQQALGQGPQFIFQYYREEENGRGNFPPRFSGLQFPNYSSELNVNALELDDSALYLCASSGTSGINEQFFGPGTRLTVL.

The rearrangement joins TRBV10-2 to TRBJ1-1; tentative D call: TRBD1 (5 bases). The CDR3 loop spans 13 amino acids. V was trimmed by 10 bases and J by 0 bases, leaving 12 bases between them. Germline V lookup: CDR1 WSHSY, CDR2 SAAADI. The CDR3: CATAGTMNTEAFF. CDR3 sequence (DNA): TGCGCCACCGCCGGGACCATGAACACTGAAGCTTTCTTT.

As regards this clone: A read error may produce the germline difference seen at one junction end. The V call is TRBV5-1, the J call TRBJ2-1; 9 bases agree with TRBD2. Germline values: CDR1 SGHRS, CDR2 YFSETQ. CDR3 length: 15 residues. DNA of the CDR3: TGCGCCAGCAGGTTGGTTTGGACTAGCGATGGTGAGCAGTTCTTC. Translating it yields CASRLVWTSDGEQFF.

CDR3 loop: CASSPQGENGYTF. CDR3 nucleotides: TGCGCCAGCAGCCCACAGGGGGAGAATGGCTACACCTTC. The genes are TRBV4-3 and TRBJ1-2; 8 positions agree with TRBD1. The CDR3 runs 13 residues. CDR1 is LGHNA, CDR2 YSLEER, per germline. V lost 4 bases and J lost 6; bases outside the gene matches: 4.

This chain connects TRBV6-8 to TRBJ1-4, with D possibly being TRBD1 (5 bases). The CDR3 sequence is 14 residues long. V lost 6 bases and J lost 1, with 9 bases in between. Germline V gene lookup returns CDR1 MNHGY and CDR2 SAAAGT. The CDR3 bases are TGTGCCAGCAGCAAGGGGTTAACTAATGAAAAACTGTTTTTT. This encodes CASSKGLTNEKLFF.